One sample yielded the 22 T cell receptor beta chains listed below, sequenced in a study of identical twins. TCRdb independently ran MiXCR on the 5' RACE reads; one entry per CDR3 protein. This table holds hundreds of thousands of distinct CDR3 sequences, roughly a quarter found once. The sample also formed part of further work on T cells expressing NK-cell markers.

The sequenced material came from CD4+ T cells sorted from blood. These receptors originate from a young woman in good health.

This clonotype was observed many times. V usage is TRBV2 and J usage is TRBJ1-4; TRBD1 agrees at 7 bases. The V gene end was trimmed by 7 bases and the J gene end by 3 bases; junction bases not matched to a gene: 8. The germline V gene encodes CDR1 SNHLY and CDR2 FYNNEI. The CDR3 has 15 residues. The CDR3 nucleotides are TGTGCCAGCAACCCCCAGGGGGTGGCTAATGAAAAACTGTTTTTT. Amino acids: CASNPQGVANEKLFF.

This clonotype has just a few counts. This sequence joins TRBV24-1 and TRBJ2-7; D unresolved. The V end lost 2 bases, the J end lost 6 bases, and 13 bases lay between the germline ends. Germline CDR1 and CDR2: KGHDR and SFDVKD. This CDR3 is built from 14 residues. In DNA form, the CDR3 reads TGTGCCACCAGTGATTCACGGGTCCCAGGCGAGCAGTACTTC. Its translation is CATSDSRVPGEQYF.

This clonotype was detected only a few times. The rearrangement links TRBV7-2 to TRBJ2-5; D remains ambiguous. V was pared by 1 base and J by 5 bases, with 11 bases between. This CDR3 spans 14 amino acids. CDR1 and CDR2 from the germline V gene are SGHTA and FQGNSA. CDR3 residues: CASSLVVSRETQYF. The CDR3 DNA follows: TGTGCCAGCAGCTTAGTAGTTAGTCGGGAGACCCAGTACTTC.

This chain's CDR3 is CASSSRDRSYNEQFF. CDR3 DNA: TGTGCCAGCAGCTCCCGGGACAGATCCTACAATGAGCAGTTCTTC. This sequence joins TRBV11-2 and TRBJ2-1, with 7 bases that match TRBD1. The V gene end was trimmed by 4 bases and the J gene end by 1 base; junction bases not matched to a gene: 4. Germline V gene sequence: CDR1 SGHAT, CDR2 FQNNGV. The CDR3 extends over 15 amino acids.

The chain has TRBV4-1 and TRBJ2-6; no clear D. The V gene's germline CDR1 is MGHRA and CDR2 YSYEKL. The CDR3 consists of 18 residues. V was trimmed by 0 bases and J by 0 bases, leaving 12 bases between them. CDR3 protein: CASSQDRIYRSGANVLTF. The CDR3 DNA is TGCGCCAGCAGCCAAGATCGGATATACCGCTCTGGGGCCAACGTCCTGACTTTC.

The J gene is TRBJ2-7, the V gene TRBV6-1; D is uncertain. CDR1 and CDR2 (germline): MNHNS, SASEGT. Trimming left V 7 bases short and J 1 base short, with 11 bases between. CDR3 length equals 13 residues. CDR3 loop: CASIDDRSYEQYF. The CDR3, as DNA: TGTGCCAGCATCGATGATAGATCCTACGAGCAGTACTTC.

Points on this clonotype: Sequence at one end of the junction differs from germline and may be a read error. The rearrangement uses TRBV7-2 and TRBJ2-1; D perhaps matches TRBD2 (6 bases). The CDR3 sequence is 12 residues long. The V gene's germline CDR1 is SGHTA and CDR2 FQGNSA. In nucleotides, the CDR3 is TGTGCCAGCAGCATAGCGGTTGGTGAGCAGTTCTTC. Translation: CASSIAVGEQFF.

The sample holds a few counts of this clonotype. This sequence joins TRBV10-3 and TRBJ1-1; D perhaps matches TRBD1 (5 bases). The CDR3 loop spans 14 amino acids. CDR1 and CDR2 from the germline V gene are ENHRY and SYGVKD. Trimming removed 4 bases at V and 1 base at J, with 10 bases between. For the CDR3, the DNA is TGTGCCATCAGTGTTGGGAGGGGGAACACTGAAGCTTTCTTT. Amino acids: CAISVGRGNTEAFF.

The CDR3 nucleotides read TGTGCCAGCAGTTTGGGGGGAGTTAAGTACTTC. It codes for CASSLGGVKYF. This chain uses TRBV12-3 or TRBV12-4 with TRBJ2-5; possible D gene TRBD2, 6 bases. V lost 3 bases, J lost 12 bases, and 11 bases lay in between. The CDR3 runs to 11 residues.

The CDR3 is CASSFPRSGLAGPHMKIDTQYF. Here the CDR3 DNA reads TGTGCCAGCAGTTTTCCGAGGAGTGGACTAGCGGGGCCACACATGAAGATAGATACGCAGTATTTT. The rearrangement links TRBV12-3 or TRBV12-4 to TRBJ2-3, with 12 bases fitting TRBD2. Trimming took 3 bases from V and 5 from J; bases not matched to a gene: 24. The CDR3 runs 22 residues.

This clonotype was counted only a few times. CDR3 nucleotide sequence: TGTGCCAGCAGTTACGGTGGTGGCGGGGTACTAGCCAAAAACATTCAGTACTTC. Translation: CASSYGGGGVLAKNIQYF. The chain combines TRBV6-2 or TRBV6-3 with TRBJ2-4; TRBD2 might be the D (6 bases). V was trimmed by 2 bases and J by 0 bases, leaving 17 bases between them. CDR3 length: 18 amino acids. From germline, CDR1 is MNHEY and CDR2 SVGEGT.

This clonotype has a handful of counts. The genes are TRBV12-3 or TRBV12-4 and TRBJ2-3, with 15 bases lining up with TRBD2. The CDR3 has 17 residues. The ends lost 5 bases at V and 7 bases at J; junction bases unmatched: 10. The CDR3 DNA follows: TGTGCCAGCAGTCTACCATGGACTAGCGGGGGGGCAAATACGCAGTATTTT. Amino acid sequence: CASSLPWTSGGANTQYF.

The genes are TRBV10-3 and TRBJ1-1; the D is unclear. There are 13 residues in the CDR3. Germline loops: CDR1 ENHRY, CDR2 SYGVKD. V lost 3 bases and J lost 11, with 16 bases in between. CDR3 sequence reads: CAISEMEGIGAFF. Here the CDR3 DNA reads TGTGCCATCAGTGAAATGGAAGGAATTGGGGCTTTCTTT.

This clonotype was seen more than once but under ten times. This rearrangement joins TRBV7-8 to TRBJ2-3; D unresolved. V was trimmed by 0 bases and J by 1 base, leaving 11 bases between them. The CDR3 is 16 residues long. Germline V gives CDR1 SGHVS, CDR2 FQNEAQ. CDR3 residues: CASSLAGWSGTDTQYF. CDR3 DNA: TGTGCCAGCAGCTTAGCAGGTTGGTCTGGCACAGATACGCAGTATTTT.

J is TRBJ1-1 and V is TRBV6-2 or TRBV6-3; weak D call: TRBD1 (5 bases). V gave up 0 bases and J gave up 4 bases, with 12 bases separating them. In germline, CDR1 is MNHEY, CDR2 SVGEGT. The CDR3 consists of 15 residues. The CDR3 DNA reads as TGTGCCAGCAGTTACTCGGGGGGACGGGGCACTGAAGCTTTCTTT. Translating it yields CASSYSGGRGTEAFF.

This clonotype has more than one count but fewer than ten. This chain links TRBV10-2 with TRBJ2-5; 11 nucleotides match TRBD2. Germline V gene lookup returns CDR1 WSHSY and CDR2 SAAADI. The CDR3 extends over 15 amino acids. J gave up 1 base and V 2 bases, and 0 bases lay outside the gene matches. The CDR3 is CASSEGTSGQETQYF. DNA for the CDR3: TGCGCCAGCAGTGAGGGGACTAGCGGCCAAGAGACCCAGTACTTC.

This clonotype was observed a handful of times. The chain combines TRBV3-1 with TRBJ2-2; 10 positions match TRBD2. Germline V gives CDR1 LGHDT, CDR2 YNNKEL (reference sequence). CDR3 size: 19 residues. V dropped 0 bases and J dropped 5; count of bases not matched to a gene: 12. The CDR3 bases are TGTGCCAGCAGCCAAGATAGTTCTAGCGGGAGAGCTGGTACCGGGGAGCTGTTTTTT. This sequence encodes CASSQDSSSGRAGTGELFF.

This clonotype was found a few times. The chain joins TRBV20-1 to TRBJ2-5; TRBD2 agrees at 9 bases. Germline CDR1 DFQATT, CDR2 SNEGSKA (reference sequence). The CDR3 runs 20 residues. The J segment lost 2 bases and the V segment lost 2 bases, leaving 21 bases of the junction unmatched. Written as DNA, the CDR3 is TGCAGTGCTAGATCAACTGGCGGGAGGGCCAAGCATGGCCCTCAAGAGACCCAGTACTTC. Protein sequence: CSARSTGGRAKHGPQETQYF.

The J gene is TRBJ2-1, the V gene TRBV20-1; D is perhaps TRBD1 or TRBD2 (5 bases each). Germline V gene data show CDR1 as DFQATT and CDR2 as SNEGSKA (reference sequence). The CDR3 consists of 13 residues. V was cut by 3 bases and J by 9 bases, with 15 bases left in between. CDR3 bases: TGCAGTGCTAGCCACTCCCCGAGGGGTGAGCAGTTCTTC. Translation: CSASHSPRGEQFF.

The V gene is TRBV20-1, the J gene TRBJ1-5, with D possibly being TRBD1 (5 bases). Germline loops: CDR1 DFQATT, CDR2 SNEGSKA (reference sequence). This CDR3 contains 12 residues. V lost 5 bases and J 4 bases, leaving 9 bases between the germline ends. The CDR3 nucleotides are TGCAGTGCTGACCGACAGAATCAGCCCCAGCATTTT. This encodes CSADRQNQPQHF.

V gene TRBV20-1 combines with J gene TRBJ2-1, with D possibly TRBD2 on 6 matching bases. This CDR3 has 15 residues. V lost 5 bases and J lost 0, with 14 bases in between. In germline, CDR1 is DFQATT, CDR2 SNEGSKA (reference sequence). The CDR3 DNA reads TGCAGTGCTGCCAACGGGGGAGCCTCCTACAATGAGCAGTTCTTC. It encodes CSAANGGASYNEQFF.

The rearrangement uses TRBV15 and TRBJ2-3; D uncertain. Trimming shortened V by 5 bases and J by 2 bases, and 8 bases separated the two germline ends. Germline CDR1 reads LNHNV; CDR2 reads YYDKDF (reference sequence). This CDR3 region has 13 residues. The CDR3, as DNA: TGTGCCACCAGCCGCTTGGTCACAGATACGCAGTATTTT. It is translated as CATSRLVTDTQYF.